The table lists the clone carrying this T cell receptor beta chain with a count of one. The source of the sample is a study of blood T cell repertoires in COVID-19. Study details: The United States, Italy and Spain supplied acute and convalescent COVID-19 samples. Nucleic acid was either cDNA or gDNA, and it came from T cells, B-cell-depleted T cells, or PBMCs.

The authors' processing: Amplification of reference gene primers was used by the study to estimate nucleated cell counts. Sequenced by immunoSEQ multiplex PCR; TCRdb stores in-frame clones only, minus some. Clone size and the V and J calls come from that table; the DNA yielded D and trimming. The table shows 35,000 or so clones, with around 86% occurring only once. V was clipped by 7 bases and J by 7 bases; unmatched bases: 20. The CDR3 contains 17 residues. CDR1 and CDR2 (germline): SQVTM, ANQGSEA. The chain employs TRBV29-1 and TRBJ2-7; TRBD2 matches at 12 bases. This sequence originates from a human donor in a cohort sampled during active COVID-19. Sequenced: peripheral blood. The CDR3 protein is CSARTSGARSLLGEQYF. CDR3 DNA sequence: TGCAGCGCCCGGACTAGCGGGGCTCGGAGTCTGCTGGGGGAGCAGTACTTC.